Presented here are 21 T cell receptor beta chains from one specimen sequenced in a study of T-cell reconstitution after alpha-beta-depleted transplantation in children. The authors prepared the TCRbeta library with unique molecular identifiers. Using its own MiXCR run on the PCR reads, TCRdb lists one record per CDR3 protein. The sample has about 900,000 distinct CDR3 sequences, less than 30% seen once. Sequenced here: PBMCs, mostly from graft donor cells, sampled 360 days after TCRalphabeta/CD19-depleted stem cell transplant. These receptors were taken from a boy under two years old who had a stem cell transplant for SCID, so the T cells may come from the graft donor.

The table lists this clonotype with a few counts. The chain employs TRBV7-9 and TRBJ2-3, with a tentative D call TRBD2 (5 bases). The CDR3 contains 12 residues. V lost 5 bases to trimming and J lost 10 bases, with 13 bases between them. Germline V gene lookup returns CDR1 SEHNR and CDR2 FQNEAQ (reference sequence). As DNA, the CDR3 is TGTGCCAGCAGCCCCGCATCGAGGGCGCAGTATTTT. Its protein product is CASSPASRAQYF. Full variable domain (missing parts from reference TRBV7-9 and TRBJ2-3): DTGVSQNPRHKITKRGQNVTFRCDPISEHNRLYWYRQTLGQGPEFLTYFQNEAQLEKSRLLSDRFSAERPKGSFSTLEIQRTEQGDSAMYLCASSPASRAQYFGPGTRLTVL.

This clonotype has only a few counts. The V and J genes are TRBV7-2 and TRBJ1-1; D gene uncertain. V lost 1 base and J 7 bases, leaving 10 bases between the germline ends. The CDR3 runs to 13 residues. Germline CDR1 SGHTA, CDR2 FQGNSA. CDR3 DNA sequence: TGTGCCAGCAGCTTAGTTGGTCAGGTTGAAGCTTTCTTT. This encodes CASSLVGQVEAFF.

This clonotype showed up many times. The chain is built from TRBV7-2 and TRBJ2-3; no clear D. This CDR3 contains 15 residues. Germline CDR1 SGHTA, CDR2 FQGNSA. V lost 1 base and J lost 0, with 8 bases in between. The CDR3 DNA follows: TGTGCCAGCAGCTTAGAGCGATTAAGCACAGATACGCAGTATTTT. The encoded protein is CASSLERLSTDTQYF.

The gene calls are TRBV7-6 and TRBJ1-1; 10 positions match TRBD1. Germline V gives CDR1 SGHVS, CDR2 FNYEAQ. V trimming: 0 bases; J trimming: 10 bases; junction bases outside the gene matches: 17. The CDR3 has 18 amino acids. CDR3 loop: CASSLARWRTGGTARAFF. CDR3 DNA sequence: TGTGCCAGCAGCTTAGCGCGATGGAGGACAGGGGGAACGGCTCGAGCTTTCTTT.

This sequence joins TRBV6-5 and TRBJ1-2; no clear D gene. The V and J ends lost 0 bases and 6 bases respectively, with 8 bases between them. The CDR3 spans 13 residues. Germline assignment: CDR1 MNHEY and CDR2 SVGAGI. The CDR3 here is CASSYSRTHGYTF. Here the CDR3 DNA reads TGTGCCAGCAGTTACTCGAGGACCCATGGCTACACCTTC.

This clonotype was found a few times. V and J are TRBV11-2 and TRBJ1-1, with D unclear. Germline CDR1 is SGHAT and CDR2 is FQNNGV. This CDR3 has 13 amino acids. V was shortened by 5 bases and J by 4 bases, with 11 bases between the two germline ends. The CDR3 sequence is CASSQDRTTEAFF. Here the CDR3 DNA reads TGTGCCAGCAGCCAGGACCGGACCACTGAAGCTTTCTTT.

The genes are TRBV7-9 and TRBJ2-2; D is ambiguous. CDR1 and CDR2 from the germline V gene are SEHNR and FQNEAQ (reference sequence). CDR3 size: 14 residues. Trimming stripped 5 bases from V and 8 bases from J, with 15 bases between. CDR3 residues: CASSVLEASGELFF. The CDR3 DNA follows: TGTGCCAGCAGCGTCCTGGAAGCGTCTGGGGAGCTGTTTTTT.

The rearrangement uses TRBV18 and TRBJ2-5; no clear D. V lost 6 bases and J lost 2, with 13 bases in between. Looked up from germline, CDR1 is KGHSH and CDR2 is LQKENI. CDR3 length: 14 residues. The CDR3 spells CASSRQALQETQYF. The CDR3 bases are TGTGCCAGCTCTCGACAAGCATTACAAGAGACCCAGTACTTC.

This chain links TRBV7-3 with TRBJ2-6; D may be TRBD2 (5 bases). CDR1 and CDR2 from the germline V gene are SGHTA and FQGTGA. The CDR3 has 16 residues. The V gene lost 5 bases and the J gene lost 1 base, with 12 bases spanning the gap. This chain's CDR3 is CASSPGRRSGANVLTF. The CDR3 DNA sequence: TGTGCCAGCAGCCCCGGCAGGAGGTCTGGGGCCAACGTCCTGACTTTC.

The chain recombines TRBV12-3 or TRBV12-4 with TRBJ2-2; D is possibly TRBD1 (6 bases). V was shortened by 3 bases and J by 2 bases, with 10 bases between the two germline ends. The CDR3 runs 15 residues. CDR3 region: CASSFGQINTGELFF. The CDR3 DNA reads as TGTGCCAGCAGTTTTGGACAGATCAACACCGGGGAGCTGTTTTTT.

This clonotype occurred a few times. The chain combines TRBV27 with TRBJ2-4; D gene uncertain. CDR3 length equals 11 residues. Germline CDR1 MNHEY, CDR2 SMNVEV (reference sequence). Trimming cost V 7 bases and J 9 bases, with 10 bases left between them. CDR3 residues: CASKPWVIQYF. As DNA, the CDR3 is TGTGCCAGCAAACCCTGGGTCATTCAGTACTTC.

CDR3 amino acids: CASSYSEGSGYNSPLHF. For the CDR3, the DNA is TGTGCCAGCAGTTACTCGGAGGGGTCGGGCTATAATTCACCCCTCCACTTT. The genes are TRBV6-5 and TRBJ1-6; tentatively, D is TRBD1 (5 bases). CDR1 is MNHEY and CDR2 is SVGAGI in the germline V gene. V dropped 0 bases and J dropped 3 bases, with 12 bases sitting between them. The CDR3 has 17 amino acids.

The J gene is TRBJ1-1, the V gene TRBV6-5; unclear D gene. CDR1 and CDR2 (germline): MNHEY, SVGAGI. Trimming took 7 bases from V and 7 from J, leaving 13 bases between them. This CDR3 contains 12 residues. The CDR3 reads CASKRHTGEAFF. DNA of the CDR3: TGTGCCAGCAAGCGACACACCGGTGAAGCTTTCTTT.

The rearrangement links TRBV20-1 to TRBJ2-1, with 9 nucleotides matching TRBD1. Trimming at V came to 4 bases and at J to 5 bases, leaving 9 bases not matched to a gene. Germline V lookup: CDR1 DFQATT, CDR2 SNEGSKA (reference sequence). CDR3 size: 15 residues. The CDR3 DNA follows: TGCAGTGCTACCTCAGGGACAGGGAACAACAATGAGCAGTTCTTC. This sequence encodes CSATSGTGNNNEQFF.

The rearrangement links TRBV6-2 or TRBV6-3 to TRBJ1-2, with a possible D match to TRBD1 (6 bases). Trimming cost V 5 bases and J 4 bases, with 11 bases left between them. The germline V gene has CDR1 MNHEY and CDR2 SVGEGT. The length of the CDR3 is 13 residues. The CDR3: CASSNRASYGYTF. Written as DNA, the CDR3 is TGTGCCAGCAGTAACAGGGCCAGCTATGGCTACACCTTC.

The chain recombines TRBV18 with TRBJ1-1; 10 bases match TRBD1. Germline V CDR1 and CDR2: KGHSH, LQKENI. Trimming took 3 bases from V and 5 from J; bases not matched to a gene: 9. This CDR3 has 16 residues. CDR3 DNA sequence: TGTGCCAGCTCACCGCTCGAGGGGACAGGGGAAACTGAAGCTTTCTTT. It encodes CASSPLEGTGETEAFF. The full variable domain, its missing parts supplied by reference TRBV18 and TRBJ1-1, is NAGVMQNPRHLVRRRGQEARLRCSPMKGHSHVYWYRQLPEEGLKFMVYLQKENIIDESGMPKERFSAEFPKEGPSILRIQQVVRGDSAAYFCASSPLEGTGETEAFFGQGTRLTVV.

This clonotype was detected a few times. This chain connects TRBV6-2 or TRBV6-3 to TRBJ2-2, with D possibly called TRBD1 or TRBD2 (5 bases each). The CDR3 consists of 14 residues. The ends were cut back, 11 bases at V and 0 bases at J, with 13 bases in the middle. CDR1 and CDR2 from the germline V gene are MNHEY and SVGEGT. CDR3 sequence (DNA): TGTGCCGGAAAAGGGACGGCGAACACCGGGGAGCTGTTTTTT. Translated: CAGKGTANTGELFF.

With regard to this clonotype: At one end, the junction sequence differs from germline, possibly due to a read error. The gene calls are TRBV3-1 and TRBJ2-7, with 8 nucleotides matching TRBD1. This CDR3 is 17 amino acids long. Germline CDR1 reads LGHDT; CDR2 reads YNNKEL (reference sequence). CDR3 protein: CATSQDLGRGPLYEQYF. The CDR3 bases are TGTGCCACCAGCCAAGATCTCGGCAGGGGGCCGTTATACGAGCAGTACTTC.

This clonotype was seen a few times. The chain links TRBV12-3 or TRBV12-4 to TRBJ2-2, with D possibly being TRBD1 (6 bases). Deletions cut 4 bases from V and 0 bases from J, with 9 bases between. CDR3 length: 15 residues. The CDR3 region is CASSYRDTNTGELFF. As DNA, the CDR3 is TGTGCCAGCAGTTACCGGGACACGAACACCGGGGAGCTGTTTTTT.

This clonotype occurred a few times. The chain links TRBV5-6 to TRBJ1-5, with 9 bases that match TRBD1. J was trimmed by 9 bases and V by 0 bases; bases with no gene match: 4. This CDR3 has 14 residues. Germline lookup yields CDR1 SGHDT and CDR2 YYEEEE. CDR3 sequence reads: CASSLGDRERPQHF. The CDR3 nucleotides are TGTGCCAGCAGCTTGGGGGACAGGGAGAGGCCCCAGCATTTT.

This clonotype was observed at least ten times. This chain joins TRBV20-1 and TRBJ1-4; no clear D gene. Germline-derived CDR1 and CDR2 are DFQATT and SNEGSKA (reference sequence). The CDR3 has 12 residues. Trimming pared 3 bases from V and 8 bases from J, leaving 10 bases between. Here the CDR3 DNA reads TGCAGTGCTAGCCCGGGGATCGAAAAACTGTTTTTT. Its protein product is CSASPGIEKLFF.